This T cell receptor (beta chain) was identified during a study of OX40 agonist ivuxolimab in advanced cancers. Background on the study: From about 20 to 80 years was the age range, with a mean of roughly 59 years, and around 80% were male. A partial response was reached by three patients: one with hepatocellular carcinoma and two with cutaneous melanoma.

Notes on the study in general: The work left the antigen specificity of expanded peripheral T cells undetermined. Clonal expansion by week 6 occurred in CD4+ and CD8+ blood T cells (at 0.1 to 3.0 mg/kg).

The CDR3 is 13 amino acids. The V end was cut by 5 bases, the J end by 8 bases, with 13 bases between. The V gene's germline CDR1 is SGHTA and CDR2 FQGNSA. Comments on this clone: What it binds is unknown.

Sequencing was performed with immunoSEQ multiplex PCR; in TCRdb, only in-frame clones are kept and a portion is missing. The sample lists tens of thousands of clones, roughly 92% occurring once. Sample: CD4+ or CD8+ T cells sorted from blood, taken in a trial of the OX40 agonist ivuxolimab. V is TRBV7-2 and J is TRBJ2-1; D perhaps matches TRBD2 (6 bases). The receptor was isolated from an adult with an advanced solid tumor such as melanoma, head and neck, liver or kidney cancer. The chain's CDR3 is CASSPAGTDEQFF. The CDR3 coding sequence is TGTGCCAGCAGCCCCGCGGGGACGGATGAGCAGTTCTTC.